The next 7 T cell receptor beta chains were all read from a single sample in a study of CD8+ T cells in alopecia areata. Once RNA had been extracted, it was reverse transcribed into cDNA to act as the sequencing template. Method: immunoSEQ multiplex PCR; TCRdb's copy keeps in-frame clones and lacks some. The sample includes 150,000 to 200,000 clones, 45% to 60% of them seen just once. Sequenced: CD4+ T cells sorted from blood. The receptor source for this set is a human donor in good health.

The chain combines TRBV2 with TRBJ2-1, with 11 nucleotides matching TRBD1. The germline CDR1 and CDR2 sequences are SNHLY and FYNNEI. This CDR3 comprises 13 residues. The trim removed 8 bases at V and 8 bases at J, leaving 5 bases unmatched. The CDR3 spells CASRDRGKDEQFF. The CDR3 DNA reads TGTGCCAGCCGGGACAGGGGGAAGGATGAGCAGTTCTTC. The full variable domain, rest sourced from reference TRBV2 and TRBJ2-1, is EPEVTQTPSHQVTQMGQEVILRCVPISNHLYFYWYRQILGQKVEFLVSFYNNEISEKSEIFDDQFSVERPDGSNFTLKIRSTKLEDSAMYFCASRDRGKDEQFFGPGTRLTVL.

The V gene is TRBV5-4, the J gene TRBJ2-1; TRBD2 aligns across 14 bases. Germline trimming cut 6 bases from V and 8 bases from J; bases unmatched to any gene: 7. The germline gives CDR1 SGHNT, CDR2 YYREEE (reference sequence). This CDR3 spans 15 amino acids. This CDR3 is CASTLRLAGGYEQFF. The CDR3 DNA reads as TGTGCCAGCACCCTAAGACTAGCGGGAGGGTATGAGCAGTTCTTC.

The rearrangement joins TRBV5-1 to TRBJ2-1; 13 bases are a match to TRBD2. Trimming took 4 bases from V and 8 from J; bases not matched to a gene: 6. In germline, CDR1 is SGHRS, CDR2 YFSETQ. CDR3 length equals 15 residues. This CDR3 is CASSKRTSGSDEQFF. DNA for the CDR3: TGCGCCAGCAGCAAACGGACTAGCGGGAGCGATGAGCAGTTCTTC.

J is TRBJ1-1 and V is TRBV7-9; unclear D gene. CDR3 length: 13 amino acids. Germline-derived CDR1 and CDR2 are SEHNR and FQNEAQ (reference sequence). V was clipped by 2 bases and J by 6 bases, with 10 bases between them. In DNA, the CDR3 is TGTGCCAGCAGCTTATATTTGGGAGCTGAAGCTTTCTTT. Its protein is CASSLYLGAEAFF. Filled out from reference TRBV7-9 and TRBJ1-1, the complete variable domain reads DTGVSQNPRHKITKRGQNVTFRCDPISEHNRLYWYRQTLGQGPEFLTYFQNEAQLEKSRLLSDRFSAERPKGSFSTLEIQRTEQGDSAMYLCASSLYLGAEAFFGQGTRLTVV.

The chain is built from TRBV15 and TRBJ2-1; the D gene is possibly TRBD2 (7 bases). Trimming cost V 1 base and J 4 bases, with 20 bases left between them. This CDR3 spans 18 amino acids. CDR1 LNHNV and CDR2 YYDKDF come from the germline V gene (reference sequence). The CDR3 is CATSRALGGAGSYNEQFF. CDR3 coding DNA: TGTGCCACCAGCAGAGCTCTGGGGGGGGCAGGGTCTTACAATGAGCAGTTCTTC.

In its sample, this clone was seen a few times. The chain links TRBV9 to TRBJ1-1; D gene uncertain. Trimming pared 4 bases from V and 0 bases from J, leaving 7 bases between. Germline CDR1 and CDR2: SGDLS and YYNGEE. CDR3 length: 13 residues. The chain's CDR3 is CASSPGMNTEAFF. CDR3 sequence (DNA): TGTGCCAGCAGCCCGGGGATGAACACTGAAGCTTTCTTT.

V usage is TRBV5-6 and J usage is TRBJ2-6; 8 bases align to TRBD1. The germline CDR1 and CDR2 sequences are SGHDT and YYEEEE. J lost 5 bases, V lost 3 bases, and 4 bases had no gene match. The CDR3 runs to 15 residues. CDR3 bases: TGTGCCAGCAGCTCGGGACAGGAGAGGGCCAACGTCCTGACTTTC. Protein: CASSSGQERANVLTF.